The 22 T cell receptor beta chains in this list originate from one sample, sequenced in a study of T cells in Graves' hyperthyroidism and ophthalmopathy (dated by TCRdb to between 2019 and 2020). Libraries were constructed by multiplex PCR. The data were produced on an Illumina HiSeq 2000. Amplification of TCR beta CDR3 regions was carried out from RNA transcripts. The TCR CDR3 was subjected to a first round of RT-PCR using the HTBI primer set and the Qiagen OneStep RT-PCR kit. Starting from the raw public reads, TCRdb applied fastp trimming at Q25, assembled clones with MiXCR and retained in-frame beta chains. Every entry covers one CDR3 protein and lists the most common genes and DNA from its rows. The sample table records approximately 710,000 distinct CDR3 sequences; about 18% of these occur just once. The ten largest clonotypes hold around 15% of the sample. Sequenced material: blood. The source of these receptors is a man between 50 and 59 years old with Graves' hyperthyroidism.

This clonotype has just a few counts. The V gene is TRBV28, the J gene TRBJ2-7; D is unresolved. The CDR3 runs to 13 residues. Germline CDR1 and CDR2: MDHEN and SYDVKM. Trimming left V 5 bases short and J 7 bases short, with 15 bases between. Here the CDR3 reads CASSGSPAGEQYF. The CDR3 DNA is TGTGCCAGCAGTGGGTCTCCGGCTGGTGAGCAGTACTTC.

This clonotype was seen many times. The chain links TRBV3-1 to TRBJ2-1, with 9 nucleotides matching TRBD2. The CDR3 totals 18 residues. CDR1 and CDR2 from the germline V gene are LGHDT and YNNKEL (reference sequence). After removal of 4 bases from V and 7 bases from J, the junction contained 17 bases not matched to a gene. This chain's CDR3 is CASSPGGVAGAKSNEQFF. The CDR3 DNA follows: TGTGCCAGCAGCCCGGGTGGTGTAGCGGGAGCTAAATCGAATGAGCAGTTCTTC.

This chain links TRBV13 with TRBJ2-6; TRBD1 might be the D (5 bases). Trimming shortened V by 5 bases and J by 0 bases, and 23 bases separated the two germline ends. CDR1 is PRHDT and CDR2 is FYEKMQ in the germline V gene (reference sequence). This CDR3 spans 20 amino acids. CDR3 in amino acids: CASSRQSELDMTSGANVLTF. The CDR3 bases are TGTGCCAGCAGCCGCCAATCAGAGTTGGACATGACCTCTGGGGCCAACGTCCTGACTTTC.

The V and J genes are TRBV3-1 and TRBJ2-7, with D unclear. The CDR3 sequence is 14 residues long. CDR1 is LGHDT, CDR2 YNNKEL, per germline (reference sequence). Trimming left V 1 base short and J 1 base short, with 8 bases between. Written as DNA, the CDR3 is TGTGCCAGCAGCCAAGTATACAGTTCCTACGAGCAGTACTTC. It encodes CASSQVYSSYEQYF.

The chain is built from TRBV28 and TRBJ2-5; D may match TRBD1 or TRBD2 (5 bases each). In germline, CDR1 is MDHEN, CDR2 SYDVKM. This CDR3 is 15 amino acids long. V gave up 4 bases and J gave up 2 bases, with 14 bases separating them. Here the CDR3 reads CASSSWDGDQETQYF. CDR3 nucleotides: TGTGCCAGCAGTTCATGGGACGGAGATCAAGAGACCCAGTACTTC.

This clonotype was counted many times. V gene TRBV7-9 combines with J gene TRBJ2-2; 7 nucleotides match TRBD1. V trimming: 7 bases; J trimming: 3 bases; junction bases outside the gene matches: 17. Germline assignment: CDR1 SEHNR and CDR2 FQNEAQ (reference sequence). This CDR3 is 18 amino acids long. The CDR3 region has the DNA TGTGCCAGCAACGTGGCCTTAGGGGGACAGAGACACACCGGGGAGCTGTTTTTT. Residues: CASNVALGGQRHTGELFF.

At least ten counts were recorded for this clonotype. This sequence joins TRBV12-3 or TRBV12-4 and TRBJ1-1; D is undetermined. The CDR3 runs 14 residues. V was clipped by 5 bases and J by 1 base, with 11 bases between them. The DNA of the CDR3 is TGTGCCAGCAGTCTGATGGGCCCGAACACTGAAGCTTTCTTT. Its protein product is CASSLMGPNTEAFF.

The chain joins TRBV6-5 to TRBJ2-1; D might be TRBD1 (6 bases). V was shortened by 0 bases and J by 10 bases, with 13 bases between the two germline ends. The CDR3 has 14 residues. The germline gives CDR1 MNHEY, CDR2 SVGAGI. The chain's CDR3 is CASSYSDSEGEQFF. The CDR3 DNA sequence: TGTGCCAGCAGTTACTCGGACAGTGAGGGCGAGCAGTTCTTC.

V gene TRBV19 combines with J gene TRBJ2-7; TRBD1 or TRBD2 may be the D gene (5 bases each). V lost 3 bases and J lost 0, with 12 bases in between. Germline CDR1 LNHDA, CDR2 SQIVND (reference sequence). This CDR3 comprises 15 residues. CDR3 DNA sequence: TGTGCCAGTAGTATGGTTGAGGGGCCCTCCTACGAGCAGTACTTC. This translates into CASSMVEGPSYEQYF.

This clonotype was seen many times. This sequence joins TRBV7-9 and TRBJ2-2; D remains unclear. The CDR3 is 13 residues long. The V gene's germline CDR1 is SEHNR and CDR2 FQNEAQ (reference sequence). V was pared by 5 bases and J by 5 bases, with 9 bases between. The CDR3 loop is CASSTSGTGELFF. The DNA of the CDR3 is TGTGCCAGCAGCACCTCCGGGACCGGGGAGCTGTTTTTT. Drawing the rest from reference TRBV7-9 and TRBJ2-2, the complete variable domain is DTGVSQNPRHKITKRGQNVTFRCDPISEHNRLYWYRQTLGQGPEFLTYFQNEAQLEKSRLLSDRFSAERPKGSFSTLEIQRTEQGDSAMYLCASSTSGTGELFFGEGSRLTVL.

This clonotype was seen just once. The chain has TRBV6-2 or TRBV6-3 and TRBJ2-7; D ambiguous. V lost 0 bases and J 3 bases, leaving 6 bases between the germline ends. In germline, CDR1 is MNHEY, CDR2 SVGEGT. The CDR3 spans 13 residues. CDR3 in DNA: TGTGCCAGCAGTTACTCTTGGGACTACGAGCAGTACTTC. Translating it yields CASSYSWDYEQYF.

This clonotype was seen a single time. The V and J genes are TRBV5-1 and TRBJ2-1, with 11 positions matching TRBD2. After removal of 5 bases from V and 10 bases from J, the junction contained 11 bases not matched to a gene. The CDR3 has 15 amino acids. The germline V gene encodes CDR1 SGHRS and CDR2 YFSETQ. For the CDR3, the DNA is TGCGCCAGCAGGGGTACTAGCGGGGGAAGGGAAGAGCAGTTCTTC. Protein sequence: CASRGTSGGREEQFF.

With respect to this clonotype: A single base separates this from a much larger clone, so it may be a read error. The rearrangement uses TRBV28 and TRBJ1-1; D gene ambiguous. Germline CDR1 and CDR2: MDHEN and SYDVKM. The CDR3 runs to 14 residues. CDR3 region: CAGRRSSADTEAFF. DNA for the CDR3: TGTGCCGGCAGGCGTTCTTCCGCTGACACTGAAGCTTTCTTT.

V is TRBV19 and J is TRBJ1-5; D remains unclear. The CDR3 is 18 amino acids. The ends were cut back, 4 bases at V and 0 bases at J, with 19 bases in the middle. Germline V gene sequence: CDR1 LNHDA, CDR2 SQIVND (reference sequence). The CDR3 region is CASSRTGSQTISNQPQHF. CDR3 nucleotides: TGTGCCAGTAGTAGAACCGGGAGCCAGACTATTAGCAATCAGCCCCAGCATTTT. The full variable domain, with the rest looked up from reference TRBV19 and TRBJ1-5, is DGGITQSPKYLFRKEGQNVTLSCEQNLNHDAMYWYRQDPGQGLRLIYYSQIVNDFQKGDIAEGYSVSREKKESFPLTVTSAQKNPTAFYLCASSRTGSQTISNQPQHFGDGTRLSIL.

There are a few counts of this clonotype. The CDR3 loop is CSASATSGFNYNEQFF. The CDR3 bases are TGCAGTGCTAGTGCGACTAGCGGGTTTAACTACAATGAGCAGTTCTTC. The V gene is TRBV20-1, the J gene TRBJ2-1; 10 bases are a match to TRBD2. Trimming cost V 3 bases and J 3 bases; bases outside gene matches: 8. CDR3 size: 16 residues. Looked up from germline, CDR1 is DFQATT and CDR2 is SNEGSKA (reference sequence).

This clonotype turned up a few times. V and J are TRBV6-1 and TRBJ1-3, with unresolved D. V shed 5 bases and J shed 0 bases, with 8 bases lying between them. This CDR3 has 14 amino acids. Germline CDR1 MNHNS, CDR2 SASEGT. The CDR3 DNA reads as TGTGCCAGCAGTTCCAGAGACTCTGGAAACACCATATATTTT. Protein: CASSSRDSGNTIYF.

In its sample, this clonotype was seen many times. V usage is TRBV27 and J usage is TRBJ2-3; 7 nucleotides agree with TRBD1. CDR1 and CDR2 (germline): MNHEY, SMNVEV (reference sequence). This CDR3 has 15 amino acids. The ends lost 6 bases at V and 2 bases at J; junction bases unmatched: 8. The CDR3 reads CASRYGTDITDTQYF. CDR3 DNA: TGTGCCAGCAGATACGGGACAGACATCACAGATACGCAGTATTTT.

This clonotype showed up just a few times. This sequence joins TRBV18 and TRBJ1-5; the match to TRBD1 covers 7 bases. The germline gives CDR1 KGHSH, CDR2 LQKENI. The CDR3 is made up of 16 amino acids. The trim removed 4 bases at V and 3 bases at J, leaving 9 bases unmatched. The CDR3 sequence is CASSLATGVNNQPQHF. Here the CDR3 DNA reads TGTGCCAGCTCACTAGCAACAGGGGTGAACAATCAGCCCCAGCATTTT.

The gene calls are TRBV6-2 or TRBV6-3 and TRBJ1-2; no firm D call. The CDR3 is 12 amino acids. Germline V gene sequence: CDR1 MNHEY, CDR2 SVGEGT. V lost 4 bases, J lost 3 bases, and 6 bases lay in between. Written as DNA, the CDR3 is TGTGCCAGCAGTTCCCAAGACTATGGCTACACCTTC. Translation gives CASSSQDYGYTF.

In this sample, this clonotype turned up once. The chain joins TRBV19 to TRBJ1-1; D uncertain. The germline gives CDR1 LNHDA, CDR2 SQIVND (reference sequence). Trimming shortened V by 7 bases and J by 0 bases, and 9 bases separated the two germline ends. The CDR3 length is 13 residues. The CDR3 loop is CASNTGMNTEAFF. DNA for the CDR3: TGTGCCAGTAATACGGGGATGAACACTGAAGCTTTCTTT.

Remarks on this clonotype: Since a much larger clone is just one base distant, this may be a read error. V gene TRBV12-3 or TRBV12-4 combines with J gene TRBJ1-1; maybe TRBD1 (6 bases). The length of the CDR3 is 15 residues. The CDR3 here is CASSQLGGGGTKAFF. CDR3 sequence (DNA): TGTGCCAGCAGTCAACTCGGGGGGGGGGGCACTAAAGCTTTCTTT.

This clonotype has at least ten counts. This rearrangement joins TRBV27 to TRBJ2-5, with D possibly TRBD2 on 6 matching bases. This CDR3 is 15 amino acids long. Germline V gives CDR1 MNHEY, CDR2 SMNVEV (reference sequence). V lost 5 bases and J lost 1, with 14 bases in between. The CDR3 coding sequence is TGTGCCAGCAGTCCACCCGAGGGACTCCAAGAGACCCAGTACTTC. Translated, it gives CASSPPEGLQETQYF.